Below, 25 T cell receptor beta chains from the same sample are listed, as sequenced in a study of T-cell reconstitution after alpha-beta-depleted transplantation in children (dated by TCRdb to the mid-2010s). To prepare the library, PCR was applied. The sample was run on an Illumina HiSeq 2500. To normalize quantification of the TCRbeta repertoire, the TCR libraries were built with molecular barcoding that relied on unique molecular identifiers. The raw public data were reprocessed by TCRdb itself: fastp quality trimming at Q25, MiXCR clonotype calling, in-frame beta chains only. For every CDR3 protein sequence, its rows merge into one entry that carries the most common genes and DNA. The sample data list 550,000 to 600,000 distinct CDR3 sequences, and around 23% of these were observed just once. The biggest ten clones account for around an eighth of the sample. This specimen's treatment or condition label, interpreted: allogeneic hematopoietic cell transplantation with graft depleted of TCRalphabeta T cells and CD19 B cells.

Sequenced material: PBMCs, mostly from graft donor cells, taken 360 days after TCRalphabeta/CD19-depleted stem cell transplant. Source of these receptors: a boy younger than two who had a stem cell transplant for acute myeloid leukemia, so the T cells may come from the graft donor.

This chain connects TRBV7-2 to TRBJ2-2; 8 bases are shared with TRBD2. After removal of 5 bases from V and 4 bases from J, the junction contained 12 bases not matched to a gene. The CDR3 has 17 amino acids. CDR1 is SGHTA, CDR2 FQGNSA, per germline. The CDR3 region has the DNA TGTGCCAGCAGCCTGGACGGTCGGGGGGGCAGCACCGGGGAGCTGTTTTTT. This codes for CASSLDGRGGSTGELFF.

The table lists this clonotype with many counts. The J gene is TRBJ2-3, the V gene TRBV20-1; D is possibly TRBD2 (5 bases). V dropped 3 bases and J dropped 1 base, with 11 bases sitting between them. CDR1 DFQATT and CDR2 SNEGSKA come from the germline V gene (reference sequence). This CDR3 contains 14 residues. DNA for the CDR3: TGCAGTGCTAGCAGCGGTGCAGGCACAGATACGCAGTATTTT. It is translated as CSASSGAGTDTQYF.

This clonotype has at least ten counts. CDR3 amino acids: CASSLGGTANYGYTF. CDR3 in DNA: TGTGCCAGCAGTTTGGGAGGGACAGCTAACTATGGCTACACCTTC. The chain uses TRBV12-3 or TRBV12-4 and TRBJ1-2, with 7 nucleotides matching TRBD1. Trimming removed 3 bases from V and 0 bases from J; junction bases left unmatched: 4. This CDR3 spans 15 amino acids.

The chain is built from TRBV7-2 and TRBJ2-4; D is unclear. V was trimmed by 1 base and J by 6 bases, leaving 7 bases between them. CDR1 is SGHTA, CDR2 FQGNSA, per germline. This CDR3 spans 13 amino acids. CDR3 coding DNA: TGTGCCAGCAGCTTAGAGGTGGGAAACATTCAGTACTTC. This sequence encodes CASSLEVGNIQYF.

This chain uses TRBV9 with TRBJ2-1; tentatively, D is TRBD2 (5 bases). V was pared by 0 bases and J by 0 bases, with 10 bases between. The CDR3 is made up of 16 amino acids. Germline CDR1 SGDLS, CDR2 YYNGEE. The CDR3 bases are TGTGCCAGCAGCGTAGAACCCGGGATCTCCTACAATGAGCAGTTCTTC. This translates into CASSVEPGISYNEQFF.

The V and J genes are TRBV20-1 and TRBJ1-1, with 10 bases lining up with TRBD1. The CDR3 spans 14 residues. CDR1 and CDR2 from the germline V gene are DFQATT and SNEGSKA (reference sequence). The CDR3 nucleotides read TGCAATCCGGGACAGGGGCCTACCTACACTGAAGCTTTCTTT. Its translation: CNPGQGPTYTEAFF.

This clonotype was observed a handful of times. The chain recombines TRBV6-1 with TRBJ2-1, with 9 bases identical to TRBD1. V was pared by 6 bases and J by 0 bases, with 3 bases of the junction left unmatched. Germline CDR1 MNHNS, CDR2 SASEGT. The length of the CDR3 is 15 residues. The CDR3 loop is CASSSDRGSYNEQFF. The CDR3 nucleotides read TGTGCCAGCAGCTCGGACAGGGGCTCCTACAATGAGCAGTTCTTC.

This chain connects TRBV27 to TRBJ2-3; D uncertain. Germline V gives CDR1 MNHEY, CDR2 SMNVEV (reference sequence). Trimming cost V 1 base and J 8 bases, with 7 bases left between them. The CDR3 extends over 12 amino acids. CDR3 residues: CASSLLTGTQYF. CDR3 sequence (DNA): TGTGCCAGCAGTTTATTGACGGGTACGCAGTATTTT.

This clonotype came up many times. The V gene is TRBV10-3, the J gene TRBJ1-5, with a weak D call TRBD1 (5 bases). Germline V gives CDR1 ENHRY, CDR2 SYGVKD. The CDR3 sequence is 14 residues long. Deletions cut 1 base from V and 3 bases from J, with 7 bases between. CDR3 sequence reads: CAISELGDNQPQHF. The DNA of the CDR3 is TGTGCCATCAGTGAGTTGGGGGACAATCAGCCCCAGCATTTT.

This clonotype turned up a few times. The gene calls are TRBV12-3 or TRBV12-4 and TRBJ2-3, with 10 bases matching TRBD2. The CDR3 covers 11 residues. Germline trimming cut 5 bases from V and 14 bases from J; bases unmatched to any gene: 4. DNA for the CDR3: TGTGCCAGCAGTCCGGGACTAGCGTCGTATTTT. Translated, it gives CASSPGLASYF.

This clonotype was found once. The chain has TRBV20-1 and TRBJ2-7; 10 bases are a match to TRBD1. The CDR3 covers 15 residues. Trimming at V came to 5 bases and at J to 7 bases, leaving 14 bases not matched to a gene. Looked up from germline, CDR1 is DFQATT and CDR2 is SNEGSKA (reference sequence). CDR3 bases: TGCAGTGCTCTCCTACGACAGGGGGCGCCGAGGGAGCAGTACGTC. As protein: CSALLRQGAPREQYV.

This clonotype appeared many times. V is TRBV18 and J is TRBJ2-1; 11 nucleotides match TRBD2. With V trimmed by 5 bases and J by 9 bases, 9 bases remained unmatched. The CDR3 has 15 residues. Germline lookup yields CDR1 KGHSH and CDR2 LQKENI. In nucleotides, the CDR3 is TGTGCCAGCTCAGACACCGGGACTAGCGGCGTTGAGCAGTTCTTC. Translating gives CASSDTGTSGVEQFF. Looking up the rest from reference TRBV18 and TRBJ2-1 gives the full variable domain: NAGVMQNPRHLVRRRGQEARLRCSPMKGHSHVYWYRQLPEEGLKFMVYLQKENIIDESGMPKERFSAEFPKEGPSILRIQQVVRGDSAAYFCASSDTGTSGVEQFFGPGTRLTVL.

In its sample, this clonotype was seen a few times. The genes are TRBV7-2 and TRBJ2-7; unclear D gene. Between the trimmed V and J ends, which lost 4 bases and 3 bases, there was a span of 10 bases. From germline, CDR1 is SGHTA and CDR2 FQGNSA. This CDR3 has 13 amino acids. CDR3: CASSSSLIYEQYF. The DNA for the CDR3 is TGTGCCAGCAGCTCCTCCTTGATCTACGAGCAGTACTTC.

V usage is TRBV20-1 and J usage is TRBJ1-5; no definite D call. CDR1 is DFQATT and CDR2 is SNEGSKA in the germline V gene (reference sequence). CDR3 size: 12 residues. Trimming took 3 bases from V and 7 from J, leaving 10 bases between them. The CDR3 DNA reads TGCAGTGCTAGTCGTATGGGGCAGCCCCAGCATTTT. Amino acid sequence: CSASRMGQPQHF.

The chain joins TRBV6-1 to TRBJ1-1; 9 bases map to TRBD1. The CDR3 covers 17 residues. CDR1 and CDR2 from the germline V gene are MNHNS and SASEGT. V was pared by 5 bases and J by 0 bases, with 10 bases of the junction left unmatched. The CDR3: CASSRGTGTIMNTEAFF. CDR3 DNA sequence: TGTGCCAGCAGTCGAGGGACAGGGACTATAATGAACACTGAAGCTTTCTTT.

The V gene is TRBV12-3 or TRBV12-4, the J gene TRBJ1-6, with D uncertain. This CDR3 is 12 amino acids long. V dropped 6 bases and J dropped 10 bases, with 10 bases sitting between them. The CDR3: CASSLRYSPLHF. DNA for the CDR3: TGTGCCAGCAGCTTGAGGTACTCACCCCTCCACTTT.

This clonotype was observed at least ten times. The chain couples TRBV12-3 or TRBV12-4 to TRBJ2-5; D possibly corresponds to TRBD1 (6 bases). Trimming took 1 base from V and 4 from J, leaving 10 bases between them. The length of the CDR3 is 14 residues. The CDR3, as DNA: TGTGCCAGCAGTTTAGACAGGGTAGGAGAGACCCAGTACTTC. Protein sequence: CASSLDRVGETQYF.

V usage is TRBV5-1 and J usage is TRBJ2-7; D uncertain. Germline V gene lookup returns CDR1 SGHRS and CDR2 YFSETQ. The CDR3 has 14 amino acids. V shed 1 base and J shed 2 bases, with 10 bases lying between them. The CDR3 sequence is CASSLTPAPYEQYF. The CDR3 coding sequence is TGCGCCAGCAGCTTGACCCCGGCGCCCTACGAGCAGTACTTC.

Ten or more counts support this clonotype. The rearrangement joins TRBV3-1 to TRBJ2-5, with D uncertain. Trimming stripped 3 bases from V and 2 bases from J, with 10 bases between. Germline CDR1 is LGHDT and CDR2 is YNNKEL (reference sequence). The CDR3 consists of 14 residues. The CDR3 loop is CASSHLSRQETQYF. The CDR3 DNA is TGTGCCAGCAGCCACCTGAGCCGACAAGAGACCCAGTACTTC.

This chain connects TRBV6-1 to TRBJ1-5, with 8 bases lining up with TRBD1. CDR1 is MNHNS, CDR2 SASEGT, per germline. J was trimmed by 7 bases and V by 6 bases; bases with no gene match: 8. The CDR3 sequence is 14 residues long. The CDR3 nucleotides are TGTGCCAGCAGCCCCGACAGGGGTTGGCAGCCCCAGCATTTT. It yields the protein CASSPDRGWQPQHF.

V usage is TRBV27 and J usage is TRBJ1-1; 10 bases fit TRBD1. This CDR3 spans 16 amino acids. The ends lost 6 bases at V and 4 bases at J; junction bases unmatched: 11. Germline lookup yields CDR1 MNHEY and CDR2 SMNVEV (reference sequence). CDR3 sequence: CASRLDRGLMGTEAFF. CDR3 in DNA: TGTGCCAGCAGACTCGACAGGGGGCTAATGGGCACTGAAGCTTTCTTT.

V and J are TRBV6-1 and TRBJ2-5; D is uncertain. Looked up from germline, CDR1 is MNHNS and CDR2 is SASEGT. V lost 4 bases to trimming and J lost 0 bases, with 6 bases between them. The CDR3 is 13 amino acids. The CDR3 sequence: CASSAAYQETQYF. In DNA, the CDR3 is TGTGCCAGCAGTGCAGCGTACCAAGAGACCCAGTACTTC.

This clonotype appeared a few times. The V call is TRBV7-2, the J call TRBJ2-2, with a weak D call TRBD1 (6 bases). Germline lookup yields CDR1 SGHTA and CDR2 FQGNSA. The V end was cut by 8 bases, the J end by 8 bases, with 18 bases between. This CDR3 has 14 amino acids. The CDR3 sequence: CASARSRGGGELFF. CDR3 bases: TGTGCCAGCGCGCGGAGCAGGGGTGGTGGGGAGCTGTTTTTT.

CDR3 loop: CASAEAYEQYF. CDR3 coding DNA: TGTGCCAGCGCCGAGGCGTACGAGCAGTACTTC. This sequence joins TRBV6-1 and TRBJ2-7; D is ambiguous. CDR3 length equals 11 residues. Per germline, CDR1 MNHNS and CDR2 SASEGT. With 8 bases removed from V and 4 bases from J, the gap between germline ends came to 9 bases.

This clonotype was recorded many times. The V and J genes are TRBV12-3 or TRBV12-4 and TRBJ1-1; 8 nucleotides align to TRBD1. The trim removed 6 bases at V and 5 bases at J, leaving 8 bases unmatched. The CDR3 extends over 14 amino acids. The chain's CDR3 is CASRSGQVGTEAFF. CDR3 DNA: TGTGCCAGCAGATCGGGACAGGTGGGAACTGAAGCTTTCTTT.